Listed below are T cell receptor beta chains from one sample, sequenced in a study of PD-1 blockade in classical Hodgkin lymphoma. Assay: immunoSEQ multiplex PCR; the TCRdb copy retains only in-frame clones and omits some. The data show several thousand clones, with around nine tenths seen just once and less than 40% held by the top ten. This sample comprised peripheral blood mononuclear cells (PBMCs), obtained before the fourth cycle of nivolumab. These receptors came from a human donor with classical Hodgkin lymphoma. Each CDR3 is given with its conserved first and last residue. Fields, in order: clone size, V gene, J gene, D gene, CDR3 protein, CDR3 DNA. A D gene is named only where the DNA matches it firmly. Clone sizes are given selectively: once, few, many, or a class where the clone is expanded.

size: once
V: TRBV19
J: TRBJ1-1
D: NA
CDR3: CASIYTGMNTEAFF
DNA: TGTGCCAGTATTTACACGGGTATGAACACTGAAGCTTTCTTT

size: NA
V: TRBV2
J: TRBJ2-7
D: NA
CDR3: CASLRANEQYF
DNA: TGTGCCAGCTTAAGGGCGAACGAGCAGTACTTC

size: once
V: TRBV9
J: TRBJ1-1
D: NA
CDR3: CASSVKPGADPEAFF
DNA: TGTGCCAGCAGCGTAAAGCCTGGGGCCGATCCTGAAGCTTTCTTT

size: once
V: TRBV5-4
J: TRBJ2-7
D: NA
CDR3: CASSVSDSSYEQYF
DNA: TGTGCCAGCAGCGTGTCCGATAGCTCCTACGAGCAGTACTTC

size: NA
V: TRBV28
J: TRBJ2-5
D: NA
CDR3: CASRQAGGKGGVGTQYF
DNA: TGTGCCAGCAGGCAAGCCGGTGGGAAAGGGGGAGTCGGGACCCAGTACTTC

size: NA
V: TRBV19
J: TRBJ2-7
D: TRBD2
CDR3: CASSLGLEGYEQYF
DNA: TGTGCCAGTAGTCTCGGACTAGAAGGCTACGAGCAGTACTTC

size: NA
V: TRBV28
J: TRBJ1-5
D: TRBD1
CDR3: CASNFKSLGQLHQPQHF
DNA: TGTGCCAGCAATTTCAAATCTCTGGGACAGTTACATCAGCCCCAGCATTTT

size: NA
V: TRBV7-9
J: TRBJ2-3
D: TRBD2
CDR3: CASSLRGLDFPDTQYF
DNA: TGTGCCAGCAGCTTAAGGGGACTAGATTTTCCAGATACGCAGTATTTT

size: NA
V: TRBV28
J: TRBJ1-2
D: NA
CDR3: CASSLAMVNYGYTF
DNA: TGTGCCAGCAGTTTGGCGATGGTTAACTATGGCTACACCTTC

size: NA
V: TRBV2
J: TRBJ2-7
D: NA
CDR3: CASSAPGDSYYEQYF
DNA: TGTGCCAGCAGCGCCCCAGGCGACAGTTACTACGAGCAGTACTTC

size: NA
V: TRBV27
J: TRBJ1-5
D: NA
CDR3: CASSLTQNQPQHF
DNA: TGTGCCAGCAGTTTAACCCAAAATCAGCCCCAGCATTTT

size: NA
V: TRBV15
J: TRBJ2-2
D: TRBD2
CDR3: CATSRDKGWLAGPGELFF
DNA: TGTGCCACCAGCAGAGATAAGGGCTGGCTAGCGGGACCCGGGGAGCTGTTTTTT

size: NA
V: TRBV15
J: TRBJ1-2
D: NA
CDR3: CATSREGGYGYTF
DNA: TGTGCCACCAGCAGAGAGGGGGGCTATGGCTACACCTTC

size: once
V: TRBV6-5
J: TRBJ2-1
D: TRBD1
CDR3: CASSHRGASYNEQFF
DNA: TGTGCCAGCAGTCACAGGGGCGCCTCCTACAATGAGCAGTTCTTC

size: NA
V: TRBV5-1
J: TRBJ2-1
D: TRBD2
CDR3: CASRPASGRAPGDEQFF
DNA: TGCGCCAGCAGGCCAGCTAGCGGGAGGGCTCCTGGGGATGAGCAGTTCTTC

size: few
V: TRBV2
J: TRBJ1-5
D: NA
CDR3: CASSDQGNQPQHF
DNA: TGTGCCAGCAGTGACCAGGGTAACCAGCCCCAGCATTTT

size: NA
V: TRBV19
J: TRBJ2-1
D: NA
CDR3: CASSKAGTPLEQFF
DNA: TGTGCCAGTAGTAAAGCCGGGACACCCTTAGAGCAGTTCTTC

size: once
V: TRBV6-5
J: TRBJ1-2
D: TRBD1
CDR3: CASSYRGQNYGYTF
DNA: TGTGCCAGCAGTTACAGGGGACAGAACTATGGCTACACCTTC

size: NA
V: TRBV11-2
J: TRBJ2-3
D: NA
CDR3: CATQTGREYQFSTDTQYF
DNA: TGTGCCACCCAAACAGGACGGGAGTACCAGTTTAGCACAGATACGCAGTATTTT

size: NA
V: TRBV10-1
J: TRBJ2-2
D: NA
CDR3: CASRGGTGELFF
DNA: TGCGCCAGCAGGGGCGGCACCGGGGAGCTGTTTTTT

size: NA
V: TRBV9
J: TRBJ2-2
D: NA
CDR3: CASSATGEKITGELFF
DNA: TGTGCCAGCAGCGCCACAGGAGAAAAGATTACCGGGGAGCTGTTTTTT

size: NA
V: TRBV4-3
J: TRBJ2-2
D: NA
CDR3: CASSQGEGRNTGELFF
DNA: TGCGCCAGCAGCCAAGGGGAAGGGAGGAACACCGGGGAGCTGTTTTTT

size: few
V: TRBV7-9
J: TRBJ2-2
D: TRBD1
CDR3: CASSPGTGTAGELFF
DNA: TGTGCCAGCAGCCCCGGGACAGGGACGGCCGGGGAGCTGTTTTTT

size: NA
V: TRBV7-9
J: TRBJ2-5
D: TRBD1
CDR3: CASSRNRGQETQYF
DNA: TGTGCCAGCAGCCGAAACAGGGGGCAAGAGACCCAGTACTTC

size: NA
V: TRBV4-1
J: TRBJ2-5
D: NA
CDR3: CASSPQDYQETQYF
DNA: TGCGCCAGCAGCCCACAGGACTACCAAGAGACCCAGTACTTC

size: NA
V: TRBV7-9
J: TRBJ2-1
D: NA
CDR3: CASSSFRADEQFF
DNA: TGTGCCAGCAGCTCCTTTAGGGCCGATGAGCAGTTCTTC

size: NA
V: TRBV4-1
J: TRBJ2-1
D: TRBD2
CDR3: CASSQSQGLAGAFEQFF
DNA: TGCGCCAGCAGCCAAAGCCAGGGACTAGCGGGAGCCTTTGAGCAGTTCTTC

size: NA
V: TRBV5-3
J: TRBJ2-5
D: TRBD1
CDR3: CASNPTGTRETQYF
DNA: TGTGCCAGTAACCCGACAGGGACCAGGGAGACCCAGTACTTC

size: NA
V: TRBV4-3
J: TRBJ1-3
D: TRBD1
CDR3: CASSQVGQANGFSGNTIYF
DNA: TGCGCCAGCAGCCAAGTGGGACAGGCGAACGGCTTCTCTGGAAACACCATATATTTT

size: NA
V: TRBV27
J: TRBJ1-5
D: NA
CDR3: CASSFYSNQPQHF
DNA: TGTGCCAGCAGTTTCTATAGCAATCAGCCCCAGCATTTT

size: NA
V: TRBV19
J: TRBJ2-4
D: NA
CDR3: CASSPVGPTGDIQYF
DNA: TGTGCCAGTAGTCCTGTCGGGCCTACGGGGGACATTCAGTACTTC

size: NA
V: TRBV6-7
J: TRBJ2-7
D: NA
CDR3: CASSYLGRGPYEQYF
DNA: TGTGCCAGCAGTTATCTGGGGAGGGGGCCCTACGAGCAGTACTTC

size: NA
V: TRBV19
J: TRBJ2-1
D: TRBD2
CDR3: CASQDWTSGSNEQFF
DNA: TGTGCCAGCCAGGACTGGACTAGCGGGAGCAATGAGCAGTTCTTC

size: NA
V: TRBV28
J: TRBJ1-4
D: NA
CDR3: CASSFPPTNEKLFF
DNA: TGTGCCAGCAGTTTCCCACCAACTAATGAAAAACTGTTTTTT

size: NA
V: TRBV7-2
J: TRBJ2-7
D: NA
CDR3: CASSLPSWAGFPYEQYF
DNA: TGTGCCAGCAGCTTACCCAGCTGGGCGGGCTTCCCTTACGAGCAGTACTTC

size: NA
V: TRBV5-1
J: TRBJ2-1
D: NA
CDR3: CASSLEGGNEQFF
DNA: TGCGCCAGCAGCTTGGAGGGTGGCAATGAGCAGTTCTTC

size: NA
V: TRBV5-1
J: TRBJ2-2
D: NA
CDR3: CASSLGPSGELFF
DNA: TGCGCCAGCAGCTTGGGGCCCTCGGGGGAGCTGTTTTTT

size: NA
V: TRBV6-5
J: TRBJ1-2
D: NA
CDR3: CASSPTYRYGYTF
DNA: TGTGCCAGCAGTCCGACCTATAGGTATGGCTACACCTTC

size: NA
V: TRBV6-1
J: TRBJ1-1
D: NA
CDR3: CASSVVLTEAFF
DNA: TGTGCCAGCAGTGTGGTTTTGACTGAAGCTTTCTTT

size: NA
V: TRBV5-1
J: TRBJ2-1
D: TRBD2
CDR3: CASSYGLAGGVNNEQFF
DNA: TGCGCCAGCAGTTATGGACTAGCGGGAGGGGTCAACAATGAGCAGTTCTTC

size: NA
V: TRBV6-1
J: TRBJ1-2
D: NA
CDR3: CASSEAIAGTGYGYTF
DNA: TGTGCCAGCAGTGAAGCCATTGCCGGGACCGGGTATGGCTACACCTTC

size: once
V: TRBV19
J: TRBJ1-1
D: NA
CDR3: CASSIVAAGVNTEAFF
DNA: TGTGCCAGTAGTATAGTGGCGGCCGGGGTGAACACTGAAGCTTTCTTT

size: NA
V: TRBV6-6
J: TRBJ1-2
D: NA
CDR3: CASSYSGQSEGYTF
DNA: TGTGCCAGCAGTTACTCTGGACAGTCAGAGGGCTACACCTTC

size: NA
V: TRBV2
J: TRBJ2-1
D: NA
CDR3: CASSEPHRVGQFF
DNA: TGTGCCAGCAGTGAACCCCACAGGGTTGGGCAGTTCTTC

size: NA
V: TRBV15
J: TRBJ2-2
D: TRBD2
CDR3: CATSRWGGNTGELFF
DNA: TGTGCCACCAGCAGGTGGGGGGGGAACACCGGGGAGCTGTTTTTT

size: NA
V: TRBV19
J: TRBJ2-1
D: TRBD2
CDR3: CASSIRPSGYNEQFF
DNA: TGTGCCAGTAGTATCCGGCCTAGCGGCTACAATGAGCAGTTCTTC

size: NA
V: TRBV2
J: TRBJ2-7
D: NA
CDR3: CASRLDGNSYEQYF
DNA: TGTGCCAGCAGATTAGACGGGAACTCCTACGAGCAGTACTTC

size: NA
V: TRBV29-1
J: TRBJ2-7
D: TRBD2
CDR3: CSVAPTGGGSYEQYF
DNA: TGCAGCGTTGCCCCCACGGGCGGGGGCTCCTACGAGCAGTACTTC

size: NA
V: TRBV27
J: TRBJ2-2
D: NA
CDR3: CASSATTGSGELFF
DNA: TGTGCCAGCAGCGCGACGACGGGCTCCGGGGAGCTGTTTTTT

size: NA
V: TRBV5-1
J: TRBJ1-3
D: NA
CDR3: CASSLEVSGNTIYF
DNA: TGCGCCAGCAGCTTGGAGGTTAGCGGAAACACCATATATTTT

size: NA
V: TRBV5-1
J: TRBJ2-1
D: TRBD1
CDR3: CASSLWDRGKNEQFF
DNA: TGCGCCAGCAGCTTGTGGGACAGGGGTAAGAATGAGCAGTTCTTC

size: NA
V: TRBV30
J: TRBJ2-1
D: NA
CDR3: CAWSVWRGPSYNVWRDEQFF
DNA: TGTGCCTGGAGTGTATGGAGGGGCCCATCCTACAATGTTTGGCGAGATGAGCAGTTCTTC

size: NA
V: TRBV2
J: TRBJ2-3
D: NA
CDR3: CASLLTDTQYF
DNA: TGTGCCAGCCTACTTACAGATACGCAGTATTTT

size: NA
V: TRBV7-8
J: TRBJ2-6
D: TRBD2
CDR3: CASRYRGLAGGTGANVLTF
DNA: TGTGCCAGCAGATACCGCGGGCTAGCGGGAGGTACTGGGGCCAACGTCCTGACTTTC

size: NA
V: TRBV2
J: TRBJ1-4
D: NA
CDR3: CASSARRHTNEKLFF
DNA: TGTGCCAGCTCGGCCAGGCGACACACTAATGAAAAACTGTTTTTT

size: NA
V: TRBV2
J: TRBJ2-7
D: TRBD2
CDR3: CASSIRTSVDEQYF
DNA: TGTGCCAGCAGCATCCGGACTAGCGTGGACGAGCAGTACTTC

size: few
V: TRBV28
J: TRBJ1-2
D: NA
CDR3: CASLGGPNYGYTF
DNA: TGTGCCAGTCTCGGCGGGCCGAACTATGGCTACACCTTC

size: NA
V: TRBV2
J: TRBJ1-3
D: NA
CDR3: CASRTAGNTIYF
DNA: TGTGCCAGCAGGACTGCTGGAAACACCATATATTTT

size: once
V: TRBV5-8
J: TRBJ2-7
D: TRBD1
CDR3: CASSTGTVYYEQYF
DNA: TGTGCCAGCAGCACCGGGACAGTTTACTACGAGCAGTACTTC